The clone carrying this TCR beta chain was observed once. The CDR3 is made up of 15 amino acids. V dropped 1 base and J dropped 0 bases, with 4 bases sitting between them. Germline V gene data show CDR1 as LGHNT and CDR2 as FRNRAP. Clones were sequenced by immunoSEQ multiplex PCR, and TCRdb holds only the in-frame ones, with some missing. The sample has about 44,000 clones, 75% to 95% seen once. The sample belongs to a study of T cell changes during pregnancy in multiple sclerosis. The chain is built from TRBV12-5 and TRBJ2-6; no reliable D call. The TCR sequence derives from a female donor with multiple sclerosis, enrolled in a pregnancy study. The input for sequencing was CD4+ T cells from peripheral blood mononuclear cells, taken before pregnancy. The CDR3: CASGLGHSGANVLTF. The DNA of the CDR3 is TGTGCTAGTGGTTTGGGACACTCTGGGGCCAACGTCCTGACTTTC.